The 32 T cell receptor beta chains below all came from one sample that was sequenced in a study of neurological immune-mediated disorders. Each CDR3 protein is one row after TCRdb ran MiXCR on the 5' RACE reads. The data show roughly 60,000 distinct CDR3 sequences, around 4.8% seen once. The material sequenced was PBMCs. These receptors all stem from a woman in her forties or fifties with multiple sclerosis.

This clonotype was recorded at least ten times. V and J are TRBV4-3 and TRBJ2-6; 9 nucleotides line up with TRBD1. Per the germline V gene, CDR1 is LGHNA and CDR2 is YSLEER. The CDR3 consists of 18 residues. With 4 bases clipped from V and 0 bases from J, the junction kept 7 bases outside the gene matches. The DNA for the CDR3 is TGCGCCAGCAGCCCGAGGGGGACAGGGTTCTCTGGGGCCAACGTCCTGACTTTC. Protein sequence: CASSPRGTGFSGANVLTF.

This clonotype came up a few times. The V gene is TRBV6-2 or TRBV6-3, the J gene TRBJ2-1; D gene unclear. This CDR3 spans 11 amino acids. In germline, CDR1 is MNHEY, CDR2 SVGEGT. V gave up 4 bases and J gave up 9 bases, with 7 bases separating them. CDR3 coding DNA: TGTGCCAGCAGTTTTCAGAGTGAGCAGTTCTTC. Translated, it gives CASSFQSEQFF.

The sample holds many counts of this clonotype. CDR3 protein: CAIKGGMAEAFF. DNA of the CDR3: TGTGCCATCAAAGGGGGTATGGCTGAAGCTTTCTTT. V usage is TRBV10-3 and J usage is TRBJ1-1, with D perhaps TRBD1 (6 bases). Germline V lookup: CDR1 ENHRY, CDR2 SYGVKD. The CDR3 extends over 12 amino acids. The V gene lost 7 bases and the J gene lost 6 bases, with 12 bases spanning the gap.

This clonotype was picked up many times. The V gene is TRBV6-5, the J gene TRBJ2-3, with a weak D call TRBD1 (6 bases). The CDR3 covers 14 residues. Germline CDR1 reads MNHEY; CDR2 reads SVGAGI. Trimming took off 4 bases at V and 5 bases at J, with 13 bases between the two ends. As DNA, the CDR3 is TGTGCCAGCAGTTCCAACAGGGAAATAGATACGCAGTATTTT. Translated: CASSSNREIDTQYF.

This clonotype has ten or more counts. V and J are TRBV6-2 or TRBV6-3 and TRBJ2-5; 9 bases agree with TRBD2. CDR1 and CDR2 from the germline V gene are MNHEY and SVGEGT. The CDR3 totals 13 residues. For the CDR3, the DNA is TGTGCGCTCAAGGATAGCGGGGGAGAGACCCAGTACTTC. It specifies CALKDSGGETQYF.

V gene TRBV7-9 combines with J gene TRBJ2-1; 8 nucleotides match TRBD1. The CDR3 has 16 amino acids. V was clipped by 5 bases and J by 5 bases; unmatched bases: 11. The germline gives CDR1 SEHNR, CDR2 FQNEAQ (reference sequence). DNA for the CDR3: TGTGCCAGCAGCCGATTGCGACAGGGGCTACACAATGAGCAGTTCTTC. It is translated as CASSRLRQGLHNEQFF.

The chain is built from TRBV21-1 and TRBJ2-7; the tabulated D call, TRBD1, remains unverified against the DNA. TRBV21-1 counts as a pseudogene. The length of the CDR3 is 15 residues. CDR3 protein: CASSYRDRDSYEQYF. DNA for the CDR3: TGTGCCAGCAGCTACCGGGACAGGGATTCCTACGAGCAGTACTTC.

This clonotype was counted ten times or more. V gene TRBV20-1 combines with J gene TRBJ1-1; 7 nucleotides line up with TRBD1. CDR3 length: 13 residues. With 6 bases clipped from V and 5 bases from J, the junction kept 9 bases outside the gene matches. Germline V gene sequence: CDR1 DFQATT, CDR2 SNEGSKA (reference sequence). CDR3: CSALGTVKTEAFF. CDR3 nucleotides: TGCAGTGCCCTGGGGACAGTTAAAACTGAAGCTTTCTTT.

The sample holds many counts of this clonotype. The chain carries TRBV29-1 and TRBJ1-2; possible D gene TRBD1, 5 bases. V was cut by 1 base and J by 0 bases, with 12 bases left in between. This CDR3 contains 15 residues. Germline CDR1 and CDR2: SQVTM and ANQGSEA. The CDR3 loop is CSVEVWRGTNYGYTF. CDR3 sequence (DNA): TGCAGCGTTGAAGTTTGGAGGGGCACTAACTATGGCTACACCTTC.

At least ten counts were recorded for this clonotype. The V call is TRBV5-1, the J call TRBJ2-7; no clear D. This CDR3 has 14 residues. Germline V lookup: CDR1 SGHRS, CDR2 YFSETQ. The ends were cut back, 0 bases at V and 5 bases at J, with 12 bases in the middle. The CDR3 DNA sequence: TGCGCCAGCAGCTTGGTACCAGCTGTCGACGAGCAGTACTTC. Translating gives CASSLVPAVDEQYF.

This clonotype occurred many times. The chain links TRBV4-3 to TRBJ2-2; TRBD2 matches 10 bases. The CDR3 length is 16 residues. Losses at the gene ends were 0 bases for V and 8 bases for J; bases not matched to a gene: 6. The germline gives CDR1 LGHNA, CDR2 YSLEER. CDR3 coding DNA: TGCGCCAGCAGCCAAGACCCTAGCGGGGGCGCGGGGGAGCTGTTTTTT. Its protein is CASSQDPSGGAGELFF.

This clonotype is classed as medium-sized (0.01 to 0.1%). The DNA of the CDR3 is TGTGCCAGCAGTCTGGGGGAGGCCGGGGAGCTGTTTTTT. Translated: CASSLGEAGELFF. This chain uses TRBV6-6 with TRBJ2-2; possible D gene TRBD2, 6 bases. The CDR3 totals 13 residues. V was clipped by 5 bases and J by 6 bases, with 10 bases between them. Germline CDR1 reads MNHNY; CDR2 reads SVGAGI (reference sequence).

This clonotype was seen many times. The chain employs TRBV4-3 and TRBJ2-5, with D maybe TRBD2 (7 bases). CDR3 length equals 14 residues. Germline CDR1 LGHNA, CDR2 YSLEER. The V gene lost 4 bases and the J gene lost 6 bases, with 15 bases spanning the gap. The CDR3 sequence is CASSPSGGRQTQYF. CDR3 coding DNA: TGCGCCAGCAGCCCATCGGGGGGCCGACAGACCCAGTACTTC.

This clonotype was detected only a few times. The CDR3 loop reads CASSTINRGTF. The CDR3 bases are TGTGCCAGCAGCACCATTAACAGGGGAACCTTC. V and J are TRBV7-2 and TRBJ1-2; 7 nucleotides agree with TRBD1. The CDR3 covers 11 residues. The junction had 8 bases not matched to a gene; V was cut back by 5 bases and J by 14 bases. Germline CDR1 reads SGHTA; CDR2 reads FQGNSA. The whole variable domain, filled in from reference TRBV7-2 and TRBJ1-2, reads GAGVSQSPSNKVTEKGKDVELRCDPISGHTALYWYRQSLGQGLEFLIYFQGNSAPDKSGLPSDRFSAERTGGSVSTLTIQRTQQEDSAVYLCASSTINRGTFGSGTRLTVV.

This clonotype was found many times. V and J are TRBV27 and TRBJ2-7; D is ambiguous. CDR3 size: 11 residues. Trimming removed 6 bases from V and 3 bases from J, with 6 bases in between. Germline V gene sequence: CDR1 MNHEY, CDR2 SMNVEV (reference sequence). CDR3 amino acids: CASRTGYEQYF. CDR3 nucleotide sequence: TGTGCCAGCAGGACTGGCTACGAGCAGTACTTC.

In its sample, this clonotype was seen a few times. DNA of the CDR3: TGCAGTGCCAGCTCCACTCTATTAGCGGGGGCGTGGGATACGCAGTATTTT. This codes for CSASSTLLAGAWDTQYF. The chain combines TRBV20-1 with TRBJ2-3; 9 bases match TRBD2. This CDR3 comprises 17 residues. Trimming at V came to 6 bases and at J to 6 bases, leaving 19 bases not matched to a gene. Germline V CDR1 and CDR2: DFQATT, SNEGSKA (reference sequence).

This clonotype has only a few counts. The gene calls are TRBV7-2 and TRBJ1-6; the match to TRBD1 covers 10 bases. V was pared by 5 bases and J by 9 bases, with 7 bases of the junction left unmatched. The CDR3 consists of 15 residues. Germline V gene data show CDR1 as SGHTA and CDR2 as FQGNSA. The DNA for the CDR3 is TGTGCCAGCAGCGAAGGGGGACAGGGGACTTCACCCCTCCACTTT. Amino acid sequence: CASSEGGQGTSPLHF.

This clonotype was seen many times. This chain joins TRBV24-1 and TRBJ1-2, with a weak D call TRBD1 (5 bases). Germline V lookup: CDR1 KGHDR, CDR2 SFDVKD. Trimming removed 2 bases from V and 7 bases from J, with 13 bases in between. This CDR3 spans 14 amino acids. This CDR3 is CATSDWRRGGGYTF. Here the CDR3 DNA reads TGTGCCACCAGTGATTGGCGAAGGGGAGGTGGCTACACCTTC.

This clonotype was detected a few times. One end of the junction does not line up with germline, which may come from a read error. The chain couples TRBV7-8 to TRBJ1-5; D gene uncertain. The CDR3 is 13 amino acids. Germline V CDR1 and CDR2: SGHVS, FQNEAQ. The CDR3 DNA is TGTGCCAGCAGCTTAGCAGGCGGGCAGCCCCAGAATTTT. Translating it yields CASSLAGGQPQNF.

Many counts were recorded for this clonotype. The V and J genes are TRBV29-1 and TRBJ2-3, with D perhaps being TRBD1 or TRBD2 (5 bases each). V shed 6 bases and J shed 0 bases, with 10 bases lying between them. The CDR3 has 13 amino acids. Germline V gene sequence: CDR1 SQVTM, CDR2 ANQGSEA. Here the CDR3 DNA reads TGCAGCGTAGAGGGGCCTAGCACAGATACGCAGTATTTT. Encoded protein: CSVEGPSTDTQYF.

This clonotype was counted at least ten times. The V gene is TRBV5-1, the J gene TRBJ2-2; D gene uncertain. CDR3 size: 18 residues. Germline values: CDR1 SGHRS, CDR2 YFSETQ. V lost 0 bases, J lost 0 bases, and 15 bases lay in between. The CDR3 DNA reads TGCGCCAGCAGCTTGGCCGGGCAGCTTTACACGAACACCGGGGAGCTGTTTTTT. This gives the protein CASSLAGQLYTNTGELFF.

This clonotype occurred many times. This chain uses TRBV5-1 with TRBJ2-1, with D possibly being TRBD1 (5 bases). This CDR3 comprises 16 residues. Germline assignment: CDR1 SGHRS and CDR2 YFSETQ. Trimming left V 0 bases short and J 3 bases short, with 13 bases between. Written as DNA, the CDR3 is TGCGCCAGCAGCTTGGAACAGGCCTATATCTACAATGAGCAGTTCTTC. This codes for CASSLEQAYIYNEQFF. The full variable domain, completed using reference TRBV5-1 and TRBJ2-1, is KAGVTQTPRYLIKTRGQQVTLSCSPISGHRSVSWYQQTPGQGLQFLFEYFSETQRNKGNFPGRFSGRQFSNSRSEMNVSTLELGDSALYLCASSLEQAYIYNEQFFGPGTRLTVL.

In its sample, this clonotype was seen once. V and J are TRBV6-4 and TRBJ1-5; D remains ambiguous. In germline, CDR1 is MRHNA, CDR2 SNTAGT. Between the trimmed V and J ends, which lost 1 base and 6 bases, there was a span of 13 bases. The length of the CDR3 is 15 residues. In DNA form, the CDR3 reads TGTGCCAGCAGTGACTTAGAAAGGGATATTCAGCCCCAGCATTTT. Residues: CASSDLERDIQPQHF.

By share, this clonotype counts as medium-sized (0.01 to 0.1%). In nucleotides, the CDR3 is TGCAGTCTGCGGGGACAGGTTGATGAGCAGTTCTTC. It translates to CSLRGQVDEQFF. This sequence joins TRBV29-1 and TRBJ2-1, with 8 nucleotides matching TRBD1. The CDR3 consists of 12 residues. Germline-derived CDR1 and CDR2 are SQVTM and ANQGSEA.

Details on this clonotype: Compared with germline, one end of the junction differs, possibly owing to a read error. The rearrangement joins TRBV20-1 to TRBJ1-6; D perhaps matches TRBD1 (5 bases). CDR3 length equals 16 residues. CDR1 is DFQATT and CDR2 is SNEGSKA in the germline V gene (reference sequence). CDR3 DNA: TGCAGTGCTAGGGAGGGGTTGCAGGGACCTAATTCACCCCTCAACTTT. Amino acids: CSAREGLQGPNSPLNF.

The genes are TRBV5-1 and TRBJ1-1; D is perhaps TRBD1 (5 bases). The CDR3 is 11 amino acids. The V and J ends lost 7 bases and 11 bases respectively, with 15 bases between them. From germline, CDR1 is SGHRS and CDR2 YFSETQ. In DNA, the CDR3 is TGCGCCAGCCATACAAGAGGGGCCGCTTTCTTT. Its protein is CASHTRGAAFF.

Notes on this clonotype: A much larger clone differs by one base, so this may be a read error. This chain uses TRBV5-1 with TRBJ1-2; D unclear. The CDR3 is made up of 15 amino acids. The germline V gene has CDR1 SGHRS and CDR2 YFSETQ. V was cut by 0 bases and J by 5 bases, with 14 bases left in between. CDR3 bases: TGCGCCAGCAGCTTGGGATACAAACAGATGTATGGCTACACCTTC. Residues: CASSLGYKQMYGYTF.

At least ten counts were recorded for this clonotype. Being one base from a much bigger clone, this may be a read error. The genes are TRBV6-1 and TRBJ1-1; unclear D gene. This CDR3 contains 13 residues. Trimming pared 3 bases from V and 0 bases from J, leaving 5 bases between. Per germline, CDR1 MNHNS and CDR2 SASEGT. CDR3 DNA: TGTGCCAGCAGTGATGAAATGAACACTGAAGCTTTCTTT. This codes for CASSDEMNTEAFF.

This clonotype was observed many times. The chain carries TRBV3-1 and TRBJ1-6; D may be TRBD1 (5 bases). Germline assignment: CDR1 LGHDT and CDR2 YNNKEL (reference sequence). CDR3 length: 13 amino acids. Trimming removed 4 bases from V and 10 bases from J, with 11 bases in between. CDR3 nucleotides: TGTGCCAGCAGCCTCGAGGGGAGCTCACCCCTCCACTTT. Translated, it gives CASSLEGSSPLHF.

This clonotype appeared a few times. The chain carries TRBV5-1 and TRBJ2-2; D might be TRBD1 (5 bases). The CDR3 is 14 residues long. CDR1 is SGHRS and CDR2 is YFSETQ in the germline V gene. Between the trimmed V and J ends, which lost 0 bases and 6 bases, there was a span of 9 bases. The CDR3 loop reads CASSLVARAGELFF. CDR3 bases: TGCGCCAGCAGCTTGGTCGCCAGGGCCGGGGAGCTGTTTTTT.

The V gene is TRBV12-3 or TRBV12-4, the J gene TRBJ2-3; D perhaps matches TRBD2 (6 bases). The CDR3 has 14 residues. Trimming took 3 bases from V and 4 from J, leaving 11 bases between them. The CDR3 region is CASSFGGNPDTQYF. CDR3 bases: TGTGCCAGCAGTTTTGGGGGGAACCCAGATACGCAGTATTTT.

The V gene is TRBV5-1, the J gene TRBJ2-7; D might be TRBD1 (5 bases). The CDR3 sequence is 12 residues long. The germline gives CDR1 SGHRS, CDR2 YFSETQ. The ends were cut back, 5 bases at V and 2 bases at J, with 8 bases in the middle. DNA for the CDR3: TGCGCCAGCAGTTCGGACACCTACGAGCAGTACTTC. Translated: CASSSDTYEQYF.